This TCR beta chain originates from a study of cytomegalovirus exposure and HLA in healthy donors. Trimming at V came to 2 bases and at J to 4 bases, leaving 7 bases not matched to a gene. Per the germline V gene, CDR1 is SGHRS and CDR2 is YFSETQ. CDR3 length equals 15 residues. The method was immunoSEQ multiplex PCR; TCRdb's version includes in-frame clones alone and lacks a portion of them. The sample holds over 200,000 clones, roughly 87% seen once. The sample was PBMCs. This receptor was obtained from a woman younger than 35 in good health and CMV-seropositive. The genes are TRBV5-1 and TRBJ2-3; 7 bases fit TRBD1. The CDR3 spells CASSLGQALADTQYF. The DNA of the CDR3 is TGCGCCAGCAGCTTAGGACAGGCATTGGCAGATACGCAGTATTTT.